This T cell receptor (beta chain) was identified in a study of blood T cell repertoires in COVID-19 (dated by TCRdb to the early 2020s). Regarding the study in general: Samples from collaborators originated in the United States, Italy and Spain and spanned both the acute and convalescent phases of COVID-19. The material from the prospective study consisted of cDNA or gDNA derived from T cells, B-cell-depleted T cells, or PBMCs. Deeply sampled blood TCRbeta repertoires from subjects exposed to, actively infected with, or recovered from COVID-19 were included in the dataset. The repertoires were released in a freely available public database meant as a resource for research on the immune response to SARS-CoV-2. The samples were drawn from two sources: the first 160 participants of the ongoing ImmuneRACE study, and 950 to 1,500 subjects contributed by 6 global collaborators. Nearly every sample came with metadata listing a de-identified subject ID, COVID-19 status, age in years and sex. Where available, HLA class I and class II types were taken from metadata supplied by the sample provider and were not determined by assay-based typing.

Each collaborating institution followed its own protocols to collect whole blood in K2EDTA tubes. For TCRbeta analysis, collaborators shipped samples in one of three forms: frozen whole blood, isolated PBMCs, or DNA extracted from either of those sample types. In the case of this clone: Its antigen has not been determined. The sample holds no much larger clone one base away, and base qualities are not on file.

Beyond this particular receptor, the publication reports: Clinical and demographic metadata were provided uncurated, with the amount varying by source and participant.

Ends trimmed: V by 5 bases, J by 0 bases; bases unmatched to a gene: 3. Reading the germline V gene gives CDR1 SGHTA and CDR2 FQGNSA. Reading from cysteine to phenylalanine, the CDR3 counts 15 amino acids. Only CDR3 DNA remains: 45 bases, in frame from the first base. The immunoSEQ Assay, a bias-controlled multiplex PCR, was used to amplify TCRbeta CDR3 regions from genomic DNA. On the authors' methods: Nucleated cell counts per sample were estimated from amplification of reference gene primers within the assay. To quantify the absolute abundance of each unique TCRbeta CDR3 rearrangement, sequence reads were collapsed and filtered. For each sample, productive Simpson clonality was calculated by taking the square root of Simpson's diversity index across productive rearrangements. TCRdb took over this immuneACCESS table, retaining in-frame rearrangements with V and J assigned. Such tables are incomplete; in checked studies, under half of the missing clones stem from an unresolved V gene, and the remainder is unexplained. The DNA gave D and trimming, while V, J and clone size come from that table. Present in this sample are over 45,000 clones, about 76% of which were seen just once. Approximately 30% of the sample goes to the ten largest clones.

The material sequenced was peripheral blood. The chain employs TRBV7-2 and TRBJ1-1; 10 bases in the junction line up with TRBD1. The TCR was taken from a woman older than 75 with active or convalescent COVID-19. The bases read TGTGCCAGCAGCCCGGACAGGGGGATGAACACTGAAGCTTTCTTT. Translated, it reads CASSPDRGMNTEAFF.